The 18 T cell receptor beta chains below all came from one sample that was sequenced in a study of T-cell memory formation after mild COVID-19. TCRdb redid the calling of the 5' RACE reads with MiXCR, one entry per CDR3 protein. The data contain about 440,000 distinct CDR3 sequences, over 15% of them seen just once; the ten biggest clones take up more than 8%. Sample: PBMCs or a T cell subset sorted from them (not recorded which). The receptors stem from an adult woman who had mild COVID-19 (a few samples of this study predate the infection). Cell type and time point are not known.

V usage is TRBV24-1 and J usage is TRBJ2-1; no clear D. This CDR3 is built from 14 residues. CDR1 is KGHDR, CDR2 SFDVKD, per germline. V was cut by 0 bases and J by 5 bases, with 7 bases left in between. CDR3 region: CATSDLLENNEQFF. The DNA of the CDR3 is TGTGCCACCAGTGATTTGTTGGAAAACAATGAGCAGTTCTTC.

This clonotype was picked up many times. In DNA, the CDR3 is TGTGCCAGCAGCGTAGAGGCCGGGACTAGCGGGAGATCAGATACGCAGTATTTT. Amino acids: CASSVEAGTSGRSDTQYF. The chain is built from TRBV9 and TRBJ2-3; TRBD2 agrees at 14 bases. This CDR3 has 18 amino acids. V lost 0 bases and J lost 4; bases outside the gene matches: 7. CDR1 and CDR2 (germline): SGDLS, YYNGEE.

The sample holds a few counts of this clonotype. The chain joins TRBV12-3 or TRBV12-4 to TRBJ1-1; D may be TRBD1 (6 bases). V lost 4 bases, J lost 2 bases, and 11 bases lay in between. The CDR3 loop spans 14 amino acids. CDR3 protein: CASSSYRVNTEAFF. In DNA form, the CDR3 reads TGTGCCAGCAGTTCTTACAGGGTTAACACTGAAGCTTTCTTT.

The rearrangement links TRBV5-1 to TRBJ2-5; TRBD1 aligns across 9 bases. V was clipped by 4 bases and J by 5 bases; unmatched bases: 12. This CDR3 is 16 amino acids long. Germline CDR1 SGHRS, CDR2 YFSETQ. CDR3 sequence reads: CASSASGTGRVETQYF. The CDR3 DNA reads as TGCGCCAGCAGCGCGTCCGGGACAGGGCGGGTTGAGACCCAGTACTTC.

This clonotype has at least ten counts. This chain links TRBV4-2 with TRBJ2-5; perhaps TRBD2 as D (7 bases). The length of the CDR3 is 16 residues. The germline V gene encodes CDR1 LGHNA and CDR2 YNFKEQ. V gave up 0 bases and J gave up 1 base, with 12 bases separating them. DNA of the CDR3: TGTGCCAGCAGCCAAGATGTCCGGGGGGCCCAAGAGACCCAGTACTTC. Its protein product is CASSQDVRGAQETQYF.

This clonotype was seen a few times. The V call is TRBV5-1, the J call TRBJ1-2; 9 nucleotides agree with TRBD1. Germline CDR1 is SGHRS and CDR2 is YFSETQ. The CDR3 loop spans 17 amino acids. V dropped 4 bases and J dropped 4; count of bases not matched to a gene: 14. The CDR3: CASSKSNYGTGSYGYTF. DNA for the CDR3: TGCGCCAGCAGCAAGAGCAACTACGGGACAGGGTCCTATGGCTACACCTTC. The variable domain in full, completed from reference TRBV5-1 and TRBJ1-2, reads KAGVTQTPRYLIKTRGQQVTLSCSPISGHRSVSWYQQTPGQGLQFLFEYFSETQRNKGNFPGRFSGRQFSNSRSEMNVSTLELGDSALYLCASSKSNYGTGSYGYTFGSGTRLTVV.

DNA for the CDR3: TGCAGCGTTCAGGGACTAGCGGGAGTCGAGCAGTACTTC. Protein: CSVQGLAGVEQYF. The chain is built from TRBV29-1 and TRBJ2-7; 14 nucleotides align to TRBD2. Looked up from germline, CDR1 is SQVTM and CDR2 is ANQGSEA. Trimming at V came to 5 bases and at J to 6 bases, leaving 3 bases not matched to a gene. CDR3 length: 13 amino acids.

This clonotype has a handful of counts. The chain combines TRBV20-1 with TRBJ2-7; no reliable D call. V was shortened by 5 bases and J by 2 bases, with 16 bases between the two germline ends. The length of the CDR3 is 14 residues. CDR1 and CDR2 from the germline V gene are DFQATT and SNEGSKA (reference sequence). The CDR3, as DNA: TGCAGTGCTGCCCTCCCTAGAGGCGCCTACGAGCAGTACTTC. It translates to CSAALPRGAYEQYF.

This clonotype was found a few times. The chain employs TRBV10-3 and TRBJ2-7; the match to TRBD1 covers 10 bases. CDR1 and CDR2 (germline): ENHRY, SYGVKD. The CDR3 spans 15 residues. With 4 bases clipped from V and 5 bases from J, the junction kept 8 bases outside the gene matches. The CDR3 DNA reads as TGTGCCATCAGTGTCCCCGGGACAGGGGATCACGAGCAGTACTTC. This translates into CAISVPGTGDHEQYF.

This clonotype has at least ten counts. The chain recombines TRBV9 with TRBJ2-3; TRBD2 aligns across 10 bases. V was clipped by 0 bases and J by 3 bases; unmatched bases: 4. Germline CDR1 and CDR2: SGDLS and YYNGEE. The CDR3 is made up of 16 amino acids. CDR3 amino acids: CASSVGLAGVTDTQYF. The CDR3 coding sequence is TGTGCCAGCAGCGTAGGGCTAGCGGGAGTGACAGATACGCAGTATTTT.

Only a few counts were recorded for this clonotype. The chain is built from TRBV5-6 and TRBJ2-3; no reliable D call. This CDR3 is 14 amino acids long. Germline CDR1 is SGHDT and CDR2 is YYEEEE. Trimming took off 5 bases at V and 0 bases at J, with 10 bases between the two ends. This chain's CDR3 is CASSPVRSTDTQYF. CDR3 DNA sequence: TGTGCCAGCAGTCCAGTTAGGAGCACAGATACGCAGTATTTT.

The chain uses TRBV28 and TRBJ2-7, with no clear D. The CDR3 consists of 12 residues. V shed 6 bases and J shed 5 bases, with 11 bases lying between them. CDR1 is MDHEN and CDR2 is SYDVKM in the germline V gene. The DNA for the CDR3 is TGTGCCAGCAGCCCTTCCTCGGACGAGCAGTACTTC. It is translated as CASSPSSDEQYF.

This rearrangement joins TRBV6-2 or TRBV6-3 to TRBJ2-2, with D uncertain. V dropped 0 bases and J dropped 5 bases, with 13 bases sitting between them. From germline, CDR1 is MNHEY and CDR2 SVGEGT. CDR3 size: 16 residues. The CDR3 sequence: CASSYSPLAATGELFF. The CDR3 coding sequence is TGTGCCAGCAGTTACTCCCCCTTGGCGGCAACCGGGGAGCTGTTTTTT.

V gene TRBV4-3 combines with J gene TRBJ1-2; no definite D call. CDR1 and CDR2 from the germline V gene are LGHNA and YSLEER. CDR3 length equals 16 residues. V lost 0 bases, J lost 5 bases, and 16 bases lay in between. The CDR3 DNA is TGCGCCAGCAGCCAAGAGAGGCGAGGCAGTCCGTATGGCTACACCTTC. This sequence encodes CASSQERRGSPYGYTF.

This clonotype turned up a few times. This sequence joins TRBV27 and TRBJ1-6; D uncertain. CDR3 length: 15 amino acids. From germline, CDR1 is MNHEY and CDR2 SMNVEV (reference sequence). The V gene lost 0 bases and the J gene lost 6 bases, with 9 bases spanning the gap. Here the CDR3 reads CASSLSSRGNSPLHF. The DNA of the CDR3 is TGTGCCAGCAGTTTATCGAGCCGGGGTAATTCACCCCTCCACTTT.

CDR3 DNA sequence: TGTGCCATCAGTGACCTATTAACCGGGACTAGCGGGAGGGGCGATACGCAGTATTTT. Residues: CAISDLLTGTSGRGDTQYF. This chain joins TRBV10-3 and TRBJ2-3; 16 positions agree with TRBD2. The trim removed 3 bases at V and 6 bases at J, leaving 12 bases unmatched. The CDR3 consists of 19 residues. Germline loops: CDR1 ENHRY, CDR2 SYGVKD.

Concerning this clonotype itself: A much larger clone lies a single base off, so this may be a read error. V gene TRBV7-3 combines with J gene TRBJ1-1; D gene unclear. CDR3 length: 13 residues. Germline V gene sequence: CDR1 SGHTA, CDR2 FQGTGA. The V end was cut by 2 bases, the J end by 1 base, with 5 bases between. CDR3 in amino acids: CASSLFTNTEAFF. CDR3 in DNA: TGTGCCAGCAGCTTATTCACGAACACTGAAGCTTTCTTT.

The V call is TRBV6-6, the J call TRBJ2-1, with D unresolved. The V gene's germline CDR1 is MNHNY and CDR2 SVGAGI (reference sequence). The length of the CDR3 is 16 residues. The V gene lost 4 bases and the J gene lost 8 bases, with 21 bases spanning the gap. The DNA for the CDR3 is TGTGCCAGCAGTTCGAGCCCATTGCCCATATCCGATGAGCAGTTCTTC. Its protein product is CASSSSPLPISDEQFF.